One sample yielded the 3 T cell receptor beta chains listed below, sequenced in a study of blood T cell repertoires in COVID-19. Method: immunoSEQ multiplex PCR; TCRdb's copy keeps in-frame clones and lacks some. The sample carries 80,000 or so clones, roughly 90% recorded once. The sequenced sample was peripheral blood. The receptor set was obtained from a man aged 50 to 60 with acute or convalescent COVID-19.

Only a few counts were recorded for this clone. This CDR3 reads CASSTQGRDTGELFF. CDR3 in DNA: TGTGCCAGCAGCACACAGGGTAGGGACACCGGGGAGCTGTTTTTT. The V gene is TRBV5-5, the J gene TRBJ2-2, with D possibly matching TRBD1 (6 bases). The germline CDR1 and CDR2 sequences are SGHKS and YYEKEE (reference sequence). V was trimmed by 4 bases and J by 3 bases, leaving 13 bases between them. This CDR3 is built from 15 residues.

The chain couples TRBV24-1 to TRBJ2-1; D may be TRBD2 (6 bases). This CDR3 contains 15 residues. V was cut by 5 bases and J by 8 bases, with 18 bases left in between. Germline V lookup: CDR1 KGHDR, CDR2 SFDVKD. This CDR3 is CATSVAGGGGDEQFF. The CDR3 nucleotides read TGTGCCACCAGTGTGGCCGGGGGAGGTGGCGATGAGCAGTTCTTC.

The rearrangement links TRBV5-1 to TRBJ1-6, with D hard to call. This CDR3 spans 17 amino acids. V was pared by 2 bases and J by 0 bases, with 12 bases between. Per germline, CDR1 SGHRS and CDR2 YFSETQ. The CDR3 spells CASSLDRRSSYNSPLHF. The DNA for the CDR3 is TGCGCCAGCAGCTTAGACCGTAGGAGCTCCTATAATTCACCCCTCCACTTT. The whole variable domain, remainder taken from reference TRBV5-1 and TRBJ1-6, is KAGVTQTPRYLIKTRGQQVTLSCSPISGHRSVSWYQQTPGQGLQFLFEYFSETQRNKGNFPGRFSGRQFSNSRSEMNVSTLELGDSALYLCASSLDRRSSYNSPLHFGNGTRLTVT.